The 17 T cell receptor beta chains reported below all come from one sample, sequenced in a study of cytomegalovirus exposure and HLA in healthy donors. Only in-frame clones appear in the TCRdb table, and some are missing; sequencing was by immunoSEQ multiplex PCR. The sample carries 200,000 or so clones, around 90% recorded once. The specimen was PBMCs. These receptor sequences come from a woman under 30 in good health and CMV-seronegative.

The chain has TRBV29-1 and TRBJ2-7; a possible D gene is TRBD2 (6 bases). V gave up 3 bases and J gave up 2 bases, with 14 bases separating them. This CDR3 comprises 14 residues. CDR1 SQVTM and CDR2 ANQGSEA come from the germline V gene. The CDR3 loop reads CSVDGGESAYEQYF. CDR3 nucleotide sequence: TGCAGCGTTGACGGAGGGGAATCTGCCTACGAGCAGTACTTC.

The genes are TRBV15 and TRBJ1-1; a weak D match, TRBD1 (6 bases). The CDR3 length is 15 residues. Germline V lookup: CDR1 LNHNV, CDR2 YYDKDF (reference sequence). Trimming cost V 0 bases and J 1 base, with 9 bases left between them. The CDR3 sequence is CATSRDQGKNTEAFF. The CDR3 bases are TGTGCCACCAGCAGAGATCAGGGGAAGAACACTGAAGCTTTCTTT.

This clone has a single count. V is TRBV4-1 and J is TRBJ1-1; D is unclear. Germline CDR1 and CDR2: MGHRA and YSYEKL. The germline V and J ends were trimmed by 4 bases and 8 bases, with 14 bases remaining between them. There are 13 residues in the CDR3. CDR3 amino acids: CASSPGRGSEAFF. CDR3 in DNA: TGCGCCAGCAGCCCTGGTCGGGGTTCCGAAGCTTTCTTT.

The V gene is TRBV27, the J gene TRBJ2-5, with 7 bases aligning to TRBD1. The V segment lost 0 bases and the J segment 5 bases; nucleotides outside the gene matches: 3. Germline V CDR1 and CDR2: MNHEY, SMNVEV (reference sequence). The CDR3 has 14 residues. CDR3 bases: TGTGCCAGCAGTTTATCGACAGGGCTGGAGACCCAGTACTTC. The encoded protein is CASSLSTGLETQYF.

The chain uses TRBV27 and TRBJ2-3; 7 nucleotides align to TRBD1. Trimming removed 5 bases from V and 2 bases from J; junction bases left unmatched: 10. The CDR3 runs to 16 residues. The V gene's germline CDR1 is MNHEY and CDR2 SMNVEV (reference sequence). The CDR3: CASSIIQGLNTDTQYF. The CDR3 bases are TGTGCCAGCAGTATAATACAGGGGTTGAACACAGATACGCAGTATTTT.

The chain uses TRBV6-6 and TRBJ2-1; 12 bases agree with TRBD2. Germline V CDR1 and CDR2: MNHNY, SVGAGI (reference sequence). The V and J ends lost 6 bases and 5 bases, in that order; junction bases with no gene match: 8. The CDR3 extends over 16 amino acids. CDR3 amino acids: CASSPRTSGKNNEQFF. CDR3 coding DNA: TGTGCCAGCAGCCCGCGGACTAGCGGGAAGAACAATGAGCAGTTCTTC.

The genes are TRBV6-4 and TRBJ2-1, with D uncertain. The CDR3 runs to 16 residues. The V gene's germline CDR1 is MRHNA and CDR2 SNTAGT. Trimming cost V 0 bases and J 2 bases, with 11 bases left between them. The CDR3 DNA sequence: TGTGCCAGCAGTGACTCCCCAGCGTCCCCCTACAATGAGCAGTTCTTC. Its protein is CASSDSPASPYNEQFF.

This rearrangement joins TRBV27 to TRBJ2-1; TRBD2 matches 9 bases. Trimming took 0 bases from V and 9 from J; bases not matched to a gene: 15. The CDR3 runs 18 residues. Germline values: CDR1 MNHEY, CDR2 SMNVEV (reference sequence). The CDR3 nucleotides read TGTGCCAGCAGTTTATCGTTCGGAGCGGGGGGCCCCCCAACTGAGCAGTTCTTC. Protein product: CASSLSFGAGGPPTEQFF.

This clone was detected once. The chain carries TRBV7-6 and TRBJ2-1, with 7 bases fitting TRBD2. The ends lost 4 bases at V and 6 bases at J; junction bases unmatched: 12. Germline values: CDR1 SGHVS, CDR2 FNYEAQ. The CDR3 totals 16 residues. The CDR3 loop is CASSSTREPGGNEQFF. The CDR3 region has the DNA TGTGCCAGCAGCTCTACGCGGGAGCCCGGGGGCAATGAGCAGTTCTTC.

The DNA for the CDR3 is TGTGCCAGCAGTGATAGCGGCTACAATGAGCAGTTCTTC. This encodes CASSDSGYNEQFF. This chain uses TRBV2 with TRBJ2-1; tentatively, D is TRBD2 (6 bases). Germline-derived CDR1 and CDR2 are SNHLY and FYNNEI. V was clipped by 3 bases and J by 3 bases, with 6 bases between them. This CDR3 has 13 residues.

The chain couples TRBV2 to TRBJ2-2; no reliable D call. Germline CDR1 and CDR2: SNHLY and FYNNEI. The CDR3 spans 14 residues. With 7 bases removed from V and 2 bases from J, the gap between germline ends came to 11 bases. The CDR3 nucleotides read TGTGCCAGCAAGTTGGCCTTAAACACCGGGGAGCTGTTTTTT. Translating it yields CASKLALNTGELFF.

This chain links TRBV10-3 with TRBJ2-2, with a tentative D call TRBD2 (5 bases). CDR1 and CDR2 (germline): ENHRY, SYGVKD. The CDR3 has 18 amino acids. Trimming stripped 4 bases from V and 1 base from J, with 19 bases between. The CDR3 is CAISGGEATKVNTGELFF. As DNA, the CDR3 is TGTGCCATCAGTGGGGGAGAGGCCACCAAGGTGAACACCGGGGAGCTGTTTTTT.

The chain recombines TRBV10-3 with TRBJ2-7; 10 bases align to TRBD2. This CDR3 has 15 amino acids. Germline loops: CDR1 ENHRY, CDR2 SYGVKD. V lost 6 bases to trimming and J lost 0 bases; unmatched junction nucleotides: 5. The CDR3 sequence is CAISGLAVSSYEQYF. The CDR3, as DNA: TGTGCCATCAGCGGACTAGCGGTTAGCTCCTACGAGCAGTACTTC.

The rearrangement links TRBV27 to TRBJ2-7; D possibly corresponds to TRBD2 (5 bases). V shed 2 bases and J shed 3 bases, with 11 bases lying between them. The germline V gene has CDR1 MNHEY and CDR2 SMNVEV (reference sequence). The CDR3 totals 14 residues. CDR3: CASSLTAVGYEQYF. Written as DNA, the CDR3 is TGTGCCAGCAGTTTAACAGCGGTCGGCTACGAGCAGTACTTC.

The V and J genes are TRBV28 and TRBJ2-4; D is undetermined. The CDR3 spans 13 residues. Germline lookup yields CDR1 MDHEN and CDR2 SYDVKM. The V end was cut by 2 bases, the J end by 8 bases, with 10 bases between. In DNA form, the CDR3 reads TGTGCCAGCAGTTTAAGTTCTGGAGACATTCAGTACTTC. Amino acids: CASSLSSGDIQYF.

The table lists this clone with a few counts. The chain uses TRBV7-9 and TRBJ1-2; 11 nucleotides line up with TRBD1. CDR1 is SEHNR, CDR2 FQNEAQ, per germline (reference sequence). The CDR3 spans 15 residues. The J segment lost 5 bases and the V segment lost 3 bases, leaving 5 bases of the junction unmatched. The CDR3 sequence: CASSLRDRGIYGYTF. As DNA, the CDR3 is TGTGCCAGCAGCTTGAGGGACAGGGGGATTTATGGCTACACCTTC.

J is TRBJ2-1 and V is TRBV25-1; 8 nucleotides match TRBD1. The CDR3 length is 17 residues. Germline CDR1 MGHDK, CDR2 SYGVNS. J was trimmed by 7 bases and V by 2 bases; bases with no gene match: 13. CDR3 nucleotides: TGTGCCAGCAGTGAAAGATTAGCGGACAGGGCGGGAAATGAGCAGTTCTTC. As protein: CASSERLADRAGNEQFF.